Listed below are T cell receptor beta chains from one sample, sequenced in a study of shared clonotypes between healthy human individuals. Data came from immunoSEQ multiplex PCR; TCRdb stores just in-frame clones and leaves some out. The profile shows roughly 1,000,000 clones, 75% to 85% of them singletons. Sequenced: memory CD4+ T cells from PBMCs. These receptor sequences come from a man younger than 35 in good health. Some clones in this sample may be carry-over from other donors' samples. Each CDR3 is given with its conserved first and last residue.

cdr3_aa: CAWSPGVSNQPQHF; cdr3_length: 14; j_call: TRBJ1-5; v_call: TRBV30
cdr3_aa: CASSPRPGLSNTGELFF; cdr3_length: 17; j_call: TRBJ2-2; v_call: TRBV19
cdr3_aa: CACGQGSSPLHF; cdr3_length: 12; j_call: TRBJ1-6; v_call: TRBV30
cdr3_aa: CAWSFQETQYF; cdr3_length: 11; j_call: TRBJ2-5; v_call: TRBV30
cdr3_aa: CASSPRASASYEQYF; cdr3_length: 15; j_call: TRBJ2-7; v_call: TRBV7-2
cdr3_aa: CASSRGGIDTDTQYF; cdr3_length: 15; j_call: TRBJ2-3; v_call: TRBV11-3
cdr3_aa: CASSVVSGTAGELFF; cdr3_length: 15; j_call: TRBJ2-2; v_call: TRBV9
cdr3_aa: CASSEGGRGSTGELFF; cdr3_length: 16; j_call: TRBJ2-2; v_call: TRBV25-1
cdr3_aa: CASSLLVGTGEAFF; cdr3_length: 14; j_call: TRBJ1-1; v_call: TRBV7-8
cdr3_aa: CASSQLAGGPSSIQYF; cdr3_length: 16; j_call: TRBJ2-4; v_call: TRBV18
cdr3_aa: CSVGDRGPTEAFF; cdr3_length: 13; j_call: TRBJ1-1; v_call: TRBV29-1
cdr3_aa: CASSPGDEQYF; cdr3_length: 11; j_call: TRBJ2-7; v_call: TRBV18
cdr3_aa: CASSLGSYGYTF; cdr3_length: 12; j_call: TRBJ1-2; v_call: TRBV7-9
cdr3_aa: CASSRRRGDYNEQFF; cdr3_length: 15; j_call: TRBJ2-1; v_call: TRBV6-1
cdr3_aa: CASSFGDITNYGYTF; cdr3_length: 15; j_call: TRBJ1-2; v_call: TRBV5-1
cdr3_aa: CASSPQGGSNRPQHF; cdr3_length: 15; j_call: TRBJ1-5; v_call: TRBV18
cdr3_aa: CASSARAGRAPLEQYF; cdr3_length: 16; j_call: TRBJ2-7; v_call: TRBV10-1
cdr3_aa: CASSPTGTRYEQYF; cdr3_length: 14; j_call: TRBJ2-7; v_call: TRBV19
cdr3_aa: CASSWGQSQETQYF; cdr3_length: 14; j_call: TRBJ2-5; v_call: TRBV7-2
cdr3_aa: CASRLNSGMNTEAFF; cdr3_length: 15; j_call: TRBJ1-1; v_call: TRBV5-1
cdr3_aa: CASSPRTSGASSYEQYF; cdr3_length: 17; j_call: TRBJ2-7; v_call: TRBV18
cdr3_aa: CASSLEGKMHTEAFF; cdr3_length: 15; j_call: TRBJ1-1; v_call: TRBV5-1
cdr3_aa: CATSKGTFRATNEQFF; cdr3_length: 16; j_call: TRBJ2-1; v_call: TRBV15
cdr3_aa: CASSFSGTTGETQYF; cdr3_length: 15; j_call: TRBJ2-5; v_call: TRBV5-6
cdr3_aa: CASSLEGETQYF; cdr3_length: 12; j_call: TRBJ2-5; v_call: TRBV5-1
cdr3_aa: CASLWAGATSEQYF; cdr3_length: 14; j_call: TRBJ2-7; v_call: TRBV5-6
cdr3_aa: CASSQGLTGNTIYF; cdr3_length: 14; j_call: TRBJ1-3; v_call: TRBV11-3
cdr3_aa: CASSVGTSGSGTGELFF; cdr3_length: 17; j_call: TRBJ2-2; v_call: TRBV9
cdr3_aa: CASSPRGSQETQYF; cdr3_length: 14; j_call: TRBJ2-5; v_call: TRBV9
cdr3_aa: CTSGRAKDTQYF; cdr3_length: 12; j_call: TRBJ2-3; v_call: TRBV28
cdr3_aa: CASSFLAGGPEVGELFF; cdr3_length: 17; j_call: TRBJ2-2; v_call: TRBV5-1
cdr3_aa: CASSEQGQGLNEQFF; cdr3_length: 15; j_call: TRBJ2-1; v_call: TRBV2
cdr3_aa: CASSQGLAGSYEQYF; cdr3_length: 15; j_call: TRBJ2-7; v_call: TRBV11-2
cdr3_aa: CASSSRQGALTDTQYF; cdr3_length: 16; j_call: TRBJ2-3; v_call: TRBV5-4
cdr3_aa: CASSGGGYGAFF; cdr3_length: 12; j_call: TRBJ1-1; v_call: TRBV28
cdr3_aa: CASSDRDRDSYEQYF; cdr3_length: 15; j_call: TRBJ2-7; v_call: TRBV5-1
cdr3_aa: CASSPPGGGEGYTF; cdr3_length: 14; j_call: TRBJ1-2; v_call: TRBV6-6
cdr3_aa: CASSQGVGDTQYF; cdr3_length: 13; j_call: TRBJ2-3; v_call: TRBV7-2
cdr3_aa: CASSDNTGNPPQHF; cdr3_length: 14; j_call: TRBJ1-5; v_call: TRBV6-1
cdr3_aa: CATSKGTSGSTQYF; cdr3_length: 14; j_call: TRBJ2-5; v_call: TRBV15
cdr3_aa: CSVQGMNTEAFF; cdr3_length: 12; j_call: TRBJ1-1; v_call: TRBV29-1
cdr3_aa: CASSQDTFYEQYF; cdr3_length: 13; j_call: TRBJ2-7; v_call: TRBV5-1
cdr3_aa: CASSPNGGALGKTEAFF; cdr3_length: 17; j_call: TRBJ1-1; v_call: TRBV19
cdr3_aa: CASSLGPDSPPYNEQFF; cdr3_length: 17; j_call: TRBJ2-1; v_call: TRBV11-2
cdr3_aa: CASSMAWLAGNEQFF; cdr3_length: 15; j_call: TRBJ2-1; v_call: TRBV19
cdr3_aa: CASSLVGGSNQPQHF; cdr3_length: 15; j_call: TRBJ1-5; v_call: TRBV7-2